The clone carrying this TCR delta chain is classed as large. Its cognate antigen is unknown. This specimen includes other DNA sequences encoding the same CDR3. V shed 0 bases, J shed 7 bases, and the junction held 14 bases outside the gene matches. This CDR3 region has 17 residues. CDR1 and CDR2 from the germline V gene are GEAIGNYY and EKD. This sample was included in a study of gammadelta T cells in human blood. Study-wide results and limits: Microbial exposure reportedly appeared to drive polyclonal expansion of innate gamma-delta T cells right after birth.

TCRdb reanalysed the RT-PCR reads via CATT. The repertoire holds hundreds of delta-chain clones, with roughly 65% as singletons. This chain uses TRDV2 with TRDJ1; 9 positions match TRDD3. The origin of this receptor is a human donor. The sample comprised Vgamma9Vdelta2 gamma-delta T cells from adult blood. CDR3 coding DNA: TGTGCCTGTGACACCGTGGGGGATATGAGAGGGTTCTCTAAACTCATCTTT. Protein: CACDTVGDMRGFSKLIF.